The rows below give T cell receptor beta chains drawn from one sample of a study of blood T cell repertoires in COVID-19. Some clones are missing from TCRdb's copy, which holds only in-frame ones; the method was immunoSEQ multiplex PCR. This sample has 88,000 or so clones; approximately 80% occur once, and the top ten carry 12%. Sequenced: peripheral blood. The receptor set was obtained from a man aged 80 or over with acute or convalescent COVID-19. Both conserved end residues are part of each CDR3. Clone sizes are given selectively: once, few, many, or a class where the clone is expanded.

CDR3 protein	clone size	V gene	J gene
CASSLWGGQPEAFF	-	TRBV5-1	TRBJ1-1
CASSPGGREPQHF	-	TRBV18	TRBJ1-5
CASSPSFPGQGIGGYTF	-	TRBV4-1	TRBJ1-2
CASSVDGEGNYGYTF	-	TRBV9	TRBJ1-2
CASSAQTGIGGNTIYF	-	TRBV11-2	TRBJ1-3
CASSQNPGQNEKLFF	-	TRBV5-1	TRBJ1-4
CASSLEKTGMSYNSPLHF	-	TRBV7-8	TRBJ1-6
CASSKEGQVRGKNIQYF	-	TRBV21-1	TRBJ2-4
CAISDETSGRNTGELFF	-	TRBV10-3	TRBJ2-2
CASSIGQGWSHNEQFF	-	TRBV19	TRBJ2-1
CASNAQGAKAFF	-	TRBV12-3/TRBV12-4	TRBJ1-1
CASSLAAGQGGETQYF	-	TRBV7-9	TRBJ2-5
CASSTRTSGTSDTQYF	-	TRBV7-3	TRBJ2-3
CASSDPRKREQFF	-	TRBV25-1	TRBJ2-1
CASSLVNSKADTQYF	-	TRBV11-2	TRBJ2-3
CASSRTADTEAFF	-	TRBV5-1	TRBJ1-1
CASSVGRANYGYTF	once	TRBV9	TRBJ1-2
CAWSPTGAEQYF	-	TRBV30	TRBJ2-7
CASSQTTGTNTGELFF	-	TRBV3-1/TRBV3-2	TRBJ2-2
CASSLVAGDLTGELFF	-	TRBV11-2	TRBJ2-2
CASSEVGAGSNEQFF	-	TRBV6-1	TRBJ2-1
CASSLTGQNSPLHF	-	TRBV5-1	TRBJ1-6